The present entry profiles one T cell receptor beta chain with its context. An end of the junction differs from the germline gene, which may be a read error. These data come from a study of molecular identifiers for immune sequencing clone quantification. Turning to the study itself: In replicates, the authors split RNA from approximately 20,000 or 100,000 naive CD8 cells five ways and sequenced four.

TCRdb reanalysed the PCR reads using MiXCR and keeps one entry per CDR3 protein. The sample comprises about 510,000 distinct CDR3 sequences, about a fifth of which are singletons, and around 0.86% rests with the top ten. CDR3 length: 15 amino acids. From germline, CDR1 is DFQATT and CDR2 SNEGSKA (reference sequence). The sample was naive CD8+ T cells from blood, with Jurkat cell RNA spiked in. Subset meaning: FACS-sorted CD8+CD4-CCR7+CD45RA+ naive T cells. This sequence joins TRBV20-1 and TRBJ2-1, with 8 bases that match TRBD2. The TCR originated in a human donor in good health. Some libraries in this study had Jurkat cell RNA spiked in. CDR3 in amino acids: CSARTSERSYNEPFF. The CDR3 DNA reads TGCAGTGCTAGGACTAGCGAACGGTCCTACAATGAGCCGTTCTTC.